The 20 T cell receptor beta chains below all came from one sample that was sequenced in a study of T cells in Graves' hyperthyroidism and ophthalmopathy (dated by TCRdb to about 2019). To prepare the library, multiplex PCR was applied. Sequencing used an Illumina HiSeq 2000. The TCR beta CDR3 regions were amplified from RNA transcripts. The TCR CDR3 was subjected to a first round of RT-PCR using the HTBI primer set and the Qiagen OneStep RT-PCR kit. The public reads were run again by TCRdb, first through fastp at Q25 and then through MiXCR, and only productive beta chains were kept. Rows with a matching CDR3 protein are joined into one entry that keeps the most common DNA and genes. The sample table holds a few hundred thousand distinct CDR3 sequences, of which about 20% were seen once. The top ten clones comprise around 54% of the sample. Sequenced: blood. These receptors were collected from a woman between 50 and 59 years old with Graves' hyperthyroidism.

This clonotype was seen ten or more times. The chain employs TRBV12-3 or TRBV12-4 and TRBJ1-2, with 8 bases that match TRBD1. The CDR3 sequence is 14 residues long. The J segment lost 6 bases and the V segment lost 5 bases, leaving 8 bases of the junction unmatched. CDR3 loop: CASSEDRGWDGYTF. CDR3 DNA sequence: TGTGCCAGCAGTGAAGACAGGGGATGGGATGGCTACACCTTC.

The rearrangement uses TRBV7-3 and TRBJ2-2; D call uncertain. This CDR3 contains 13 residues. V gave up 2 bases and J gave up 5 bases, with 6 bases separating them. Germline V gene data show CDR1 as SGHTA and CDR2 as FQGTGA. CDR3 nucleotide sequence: TGTGCCAGCAGCTTACAGTTGACCGGGGAGCTGTTTTTT. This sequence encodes CASSLQLTGELFF.

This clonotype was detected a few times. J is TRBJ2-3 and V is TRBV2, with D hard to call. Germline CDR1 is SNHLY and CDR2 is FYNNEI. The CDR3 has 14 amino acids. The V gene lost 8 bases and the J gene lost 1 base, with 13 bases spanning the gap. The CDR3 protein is CASCPADGTDTQYF. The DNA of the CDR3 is TGTGCCAGCTGCCCGGCGGACGGCACAGATACGCAGTATTTT.

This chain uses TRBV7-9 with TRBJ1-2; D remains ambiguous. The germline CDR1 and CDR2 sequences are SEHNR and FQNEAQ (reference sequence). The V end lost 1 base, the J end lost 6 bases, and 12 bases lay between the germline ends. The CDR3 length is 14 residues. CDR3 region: CASSLGRATDGYTF. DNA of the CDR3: TGTGCCAGCAGCTTAGGTCGGGCTACAGATGGCTACACCTTC. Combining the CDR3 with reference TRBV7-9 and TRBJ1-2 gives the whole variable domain DTGVSQNPRHKITKRGQNVTFRCDPISEHNRLYWYRQTLGQGPEFLTYFQNEAQLEKSRLLSDRFSAERPKGSFSTLEIQRTEQGDSAMYLCASSLGRATDGYTFGSGTRLTVV.

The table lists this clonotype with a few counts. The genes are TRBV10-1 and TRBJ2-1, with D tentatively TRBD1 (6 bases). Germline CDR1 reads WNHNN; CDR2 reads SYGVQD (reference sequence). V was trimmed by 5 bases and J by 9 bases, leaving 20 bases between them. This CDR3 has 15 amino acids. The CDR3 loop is CASSLSMGAGGEQFF. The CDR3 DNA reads TGCGCCAGCAGTTTGTCTATGGGGGCTGGGGGTGAGCAGTTCTTC.

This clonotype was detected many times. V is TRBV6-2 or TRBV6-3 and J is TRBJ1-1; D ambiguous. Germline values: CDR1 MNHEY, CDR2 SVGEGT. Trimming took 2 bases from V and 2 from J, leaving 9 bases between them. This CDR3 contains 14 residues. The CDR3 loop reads CASSYDGYNTEAFF. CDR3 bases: TGTGCCAGCAGTTACGACGGATATAACACTGAAGCTTTCTTT.

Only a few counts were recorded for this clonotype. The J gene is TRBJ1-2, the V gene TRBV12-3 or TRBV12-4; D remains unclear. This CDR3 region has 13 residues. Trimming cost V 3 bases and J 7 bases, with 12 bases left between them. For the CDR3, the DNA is TGTGCCAGCAGTTTCGGCAGTGGGTCTGGCTACACCTTC. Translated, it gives CASSFGSGSGYTF.

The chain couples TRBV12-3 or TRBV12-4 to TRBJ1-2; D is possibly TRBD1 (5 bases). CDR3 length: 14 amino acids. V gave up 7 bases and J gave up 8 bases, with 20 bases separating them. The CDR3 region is CASTPWGGGKGYTF. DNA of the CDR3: TGTGCCAGCACCCCGTGGGGGGGTGGAAAAGGCTACACCTTC.

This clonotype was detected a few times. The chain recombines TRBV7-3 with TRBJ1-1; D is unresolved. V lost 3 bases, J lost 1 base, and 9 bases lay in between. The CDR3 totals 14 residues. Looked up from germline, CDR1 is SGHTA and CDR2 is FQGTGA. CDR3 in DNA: TGTGCCAGCAGCTTGGGCCCGGAGAACACTGAAGCTTTCTTT. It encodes CASSLGPENTEAFF.

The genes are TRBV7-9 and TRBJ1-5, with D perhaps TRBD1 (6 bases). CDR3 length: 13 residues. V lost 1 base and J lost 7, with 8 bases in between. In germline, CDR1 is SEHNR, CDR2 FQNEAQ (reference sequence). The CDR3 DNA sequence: TGTGCCAGCAGCTTAGGGACAGTCCAGCCCCAGCATTTT. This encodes CASSLGTVQPQHF.

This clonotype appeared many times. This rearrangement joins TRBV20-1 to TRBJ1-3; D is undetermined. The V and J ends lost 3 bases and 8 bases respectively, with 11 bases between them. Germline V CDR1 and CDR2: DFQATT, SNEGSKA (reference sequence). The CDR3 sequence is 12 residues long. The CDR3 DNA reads TGCAGTGCTAGGGCCGCCTGGGACACCATATATTTT. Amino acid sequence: CSARAAWDTIYF.

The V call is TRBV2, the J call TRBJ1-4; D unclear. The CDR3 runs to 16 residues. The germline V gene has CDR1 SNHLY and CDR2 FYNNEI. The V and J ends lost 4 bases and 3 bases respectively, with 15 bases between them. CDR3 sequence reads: CASSVFGRGANEKLFF. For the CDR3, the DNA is TGTGCCAGCAGTGTATTTGGTCGGGGTGCTAATGAAAAACTGTTTTTT.

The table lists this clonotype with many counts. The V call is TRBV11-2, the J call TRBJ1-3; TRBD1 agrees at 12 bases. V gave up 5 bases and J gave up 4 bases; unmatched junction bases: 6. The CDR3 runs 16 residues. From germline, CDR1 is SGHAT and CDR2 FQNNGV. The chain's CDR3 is CASSRWDRGLGNTIYF. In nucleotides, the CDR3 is TGTGCCAGCAGCCGGTGGGACAGGGGGCTCGGAAACACCATATATTTT.

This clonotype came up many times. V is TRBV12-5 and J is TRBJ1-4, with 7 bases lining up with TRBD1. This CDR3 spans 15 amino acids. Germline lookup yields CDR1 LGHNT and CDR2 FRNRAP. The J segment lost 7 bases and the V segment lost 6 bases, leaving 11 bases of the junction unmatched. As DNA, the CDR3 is TGTGCTAGTGGCCCCACAGGGGACGCGGCTGAAAAACTGTTTTTT. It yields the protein CASGPTGDAAEKLFF. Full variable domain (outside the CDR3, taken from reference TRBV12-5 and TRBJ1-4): DARVTQTPRHKVTEMGQEVTMRCQPILGHNTVFWYRQTMMQGLELLAYFRNRAPLDDSGMPKDRFSAEMPDATLATLKIQPSEPRDSAVYFCASGPTGDAAEKLFFGSGTQLSVL.

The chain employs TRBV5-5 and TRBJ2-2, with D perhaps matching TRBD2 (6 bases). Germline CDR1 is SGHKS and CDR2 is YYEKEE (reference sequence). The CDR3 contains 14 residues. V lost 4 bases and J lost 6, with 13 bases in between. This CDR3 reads CASSPAGLSGELFF. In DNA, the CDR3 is TGTGCCAGCAGCCCGGCGGGGCTTTCCGGGGAGCTGTTTTTT.

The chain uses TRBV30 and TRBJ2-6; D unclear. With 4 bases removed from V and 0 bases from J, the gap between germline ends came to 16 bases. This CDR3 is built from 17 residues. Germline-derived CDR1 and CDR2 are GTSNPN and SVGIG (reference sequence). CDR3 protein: CAWNNPLQISGANVLTF. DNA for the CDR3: TGTGCCTGGAATAACCCACTCCAGATCTCTGGGGCCAACGTCCTGACTTTC.

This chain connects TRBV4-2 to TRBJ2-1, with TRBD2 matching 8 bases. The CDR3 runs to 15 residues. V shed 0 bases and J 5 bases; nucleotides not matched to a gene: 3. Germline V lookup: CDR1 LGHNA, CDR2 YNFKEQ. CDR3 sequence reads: CASSQDAGGNNEQFF. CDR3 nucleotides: TGTGCCAGCAGCCAAGACGCGGGGGGCAACAATGAGCAGTTCTTC.

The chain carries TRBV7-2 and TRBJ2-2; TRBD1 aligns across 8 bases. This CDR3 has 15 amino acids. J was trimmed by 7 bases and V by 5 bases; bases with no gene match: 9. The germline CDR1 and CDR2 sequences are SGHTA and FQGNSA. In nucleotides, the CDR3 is TGTGCCAGCAGCCCAGAAAGGACAGGGATCGGGGAGCTGTTTTTT. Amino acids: CASSPERTGIGELFF.

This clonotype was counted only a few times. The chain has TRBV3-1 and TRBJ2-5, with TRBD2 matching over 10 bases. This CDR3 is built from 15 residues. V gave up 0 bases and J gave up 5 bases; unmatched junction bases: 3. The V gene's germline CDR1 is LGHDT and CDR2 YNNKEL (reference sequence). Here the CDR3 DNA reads TGTGCCAGCAGCCAAGATTTACTAGCGGGGGAGACCCAGTACTTC. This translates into CASSQDLLAGETQYF.

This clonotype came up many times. The CDR3 DNA sequence: TGTGCCAGCAGTTCAGTAGCGGGGCGGATTGTCTCCTACAATGAGCAGTTCTTC. Its translation is CASSSVAGRIVSYNEQFF. The chain recombines TRBV6-1 with TRBJ2-1, with TRBD2 matching 8 bases. The CDR3 spans 18 residues. Germline loops: CDR1 MNHNS, CDR2 SASEGT. V trimming: 5 bases; J trimming: 0 bases; junction bases outside the gene matches: 12.